A single sample gave rise to the 28 T cell receptor beta chains below, sequenced in a study of T cells after yellow fever vaccination (dated by TCRdb to 2018 to 2020). Library creation used 5' RACE. The reads were generated on an Illumina NovaSeq 6000. TCRdb reran the public reads through fastp at Q25 and MiXCR, keeping productive beta chains. Every entry covers one CDR3 protein and lists the most common genes and DNA from its rows. The sample contains about 340,000 distinct CDR3 sequences, roughly an eighth of them found a single time. Of the sample, 2.5% to 4% is held by the ten largest clones. Per the publication, the treatment or condition label means: live attenuated yellow fever vaccine strain. This specimen was CD4+ T cells sorted from PBMCs, taken 15 days after the yellow fever booster vaccination. The source is a young man who received the YFV17D yellow fever vaccine.

This clonotype turned up a few times. The chain recombines TRBV6-5 with TRBJ1-6; D uncertain. The length of the CDR3 is 12 residues. V was cut by 6 bases and J by 13 bases, with 13 bases left in between. Looked up from germline, CDR1 is MNHEY and CDR2 is SVGAGI. The CDR3: CASREAMAPLHF. DNA for the CDR3: TGTGCCAGCAGAGAAGCCATGGCGCCCCTCCACTTT.

This clonotype was recorded a few times. This CDR3 reads CASTRHRAVGAAFF. In DNA form, the CDR3 reads TGTGCCAGCACCCGGCATAGGGCGGTAGGTGCGGCTTTCTTT. The gene calls are TRBV7-2 and TRBJ1-1; D is uncertain. V shed 7 bases and J shed 11 bases, with 23 bases lying between them. CDR1 is SGHTA, CDR2 FQGNSA, per germline. This CDR3 has 14 residues.

This clonotype appeared a single time. The junction departs from the called germline gene at one end, perhaps through a read error. The chain combines TRBV7-2 with TRBJ2-7, with 9 bases aligning to TRBD2. The CDR3 covers 16 residues. Germline V lookup: CDR1 SGHTA, CDR2 FQGNSA. The CDR3 spells CASSIAGAGGSYEQYF. The CDR3 coding sequence is TGTGCCAGCAGCATAGCGGGGGCCGGGGGCTCCTACGAGCAGTACTTC.

V is TRBV12-3 or TRBV12-4 and J is TRBJ1-3; 7 bases fit TRBD1. The ends lost 5 bases at V and 2 bases at J; junction bases unmatched: 3. The length of the CDR3 is 14 residues. The DNA for the CDR3 is TGTGCCAGCAGTCCCAGGGGGACTGGAAACACCATATATTTT. It encodes CASSPRGTGNTIYF.

The genes are TRBV14 and TRBJ2-2; 10 bases agree with TRBD2. V gave up 8 bases and J gave up 4 bases; unmatched junction bases: 4. Germline CDR1 reads SGHDN; CDR2 reads FVKESK. The CDR3 has 14 amino acids. In DNA, the CDR3 is TGTGCCAGCGCTAGCGGGGGACCCACCGGGGAGCTGTTTTTT. This sequence encodes CASASGGPTGELFF.

This clonotype was observed a handful of times. V usage is TRBV11-2 and J usage is TRBJ1-2; TRBD1 might be the D (5 bases). Trimming removed 9 bases from V and 4 bases from J, with 12 bases in between. The CDR3 is made up of 12 amino acids. Looked up from germline, CDR1 is SGHAT and CDR2 is FQNNGV. CDR3 region: CASGFQGYGYTF. CDR3 in DNA: TGTGCCAGTGGCTTTCAGGGCTATGGCTACACCTTC.

At least ten counts were recorded for this clonotype. The chain is built from TRBV3-1 and TRBJ1-1; D is ambiguous. This CDR3 is 16 amino acids long. V lost 0 bases and J lost 2, with 13 bases in between. The germline V gene encodes CDR1 LGHDT and CDR2 YNNKEL (reference sequence). This chain's CDR3 is CASSQDQSRFNTEAFF. CDR3 nucleotide sequence: TGTGCCAGCAGCCAAGATCAGAGCAGATTTAACACTGAAGCTTTCTTT.

There are a few counts of this clonotype. V is TRBV12-3 or TRBV12-4 and J is TRBJ1-4; tentative D call: TRBD1 (5 bases). This CDR3 spans 17 amino acids. The ends were cut back, 6 bases at V and 4 bases at J, with 21 bases in the middle. For the CDR3, the DNA is TGTGCCAGCAGGCCCACAGGTCACGGGGGTCATAATGAAAAACTGTTTTTT. It translates to CASRPTGHGGHNEKLFF.

The genes are TRBV4-3 and TRBJ2-3; 11 bases map to TRBD2. CDR1 is LGHNA, CDR2 YSLEER, per germline. After removal of 3 bases from V and 5 bases from J, the junction contained 7 bases not matched to a gene. The CDR3 loop spans 16 amino acids. For the CDR3, the DNA is TGCGCCAGCAGCCAGGTAGCGGGGGGGCCTTTAGATACGCAGTATTTT. Translation gives CASSQVAGGPLDTQYF.

This clonotype was seen only a few times. The chain couples TRBV3-1 to TRBJ1-1; D is unclear. The CDR3 sequence is 14 residues long. Per the germline V gene, CDR1 is LGHDT and CDR2 is YNNKEL (reference sequence). V lost 1 base to trimming and J lost 4 bases, with 10 bases between them. The CDR3: CASSQVGTITEAFF. CDR3 nucleotide sequence: TGTGCCAGCAGCCAAGTGGGTACAATCACTGAAGCTTTCTTT.

The sample holds a few counts of this clonotype. The rearrangement joins TRBV7-9 to TRBJ2-1; unclear D gene. The CDR3 runs to 14 residues. The germline V gene encodes CDR1 SEHNR and CDR2 FQNEAQ (reference sequence). V was pared by 3 bases and J by 6 bases, with 12 bases between. The DNA for the CDR3 is TGTGCCAGCAGCTTGGTGGACGGAATCAATGAGCAGTTCTTC. It translates to CASSLVDGINEQFF.

This clonotype showed up just a few times. The rearrangement uses TRBV3-1 and TRBJ1-6, with D possibly TRBD1 on 5 matching bases. V gave up 0 bases and J gave up 7 bases, with 16 bases separating them. Germline V gene lookup returns CDR1 LGHDT and CDR2 YNNKEL (reference sequence). There are 17 residues in the CDR3. The CDR3 bases are TGTGCCAGCAGCCAAGAATCGGGACGGAGAAGGAATTCACCCCTCCACTTT. It yields the protein CASSQESGRRRNSPLHF.

The chain combines TRBV7-3 with TRBJ2-7; D is uncertain. This CDR3 is 13 amino acids long. Germline CDR1 and CDR2: SGHTA and FQGTGA. V was clipped by 5 bases and J by 2 bases, with 10 bases between them. In nucleotides, the CDR3 is TGTGCCAGCAGCCTCTCCCCAGCCTACGAGCAGTACGTC. The encoded protein is CASSLSPAYEQYV.

This clonotype was found a few times. V usage is TRBV7-2 and J usage is TRBJ2-1; the match to TRBD2 covers 11 bases. This CDR3 is 16 amino acids long. V trimming: 0 bases; J trimming: 4 bases; junction bases outside the gene matches: 2. Looked up from germline, CDR1 is SGHTA and CDR2 is FQGNSA. The CDR3 loop reads CASSLARLAGYNEQFF. The DNA of the CDR3 is TGTGCCAGCAGCTTAGCGAGACTAGCGGGGTACAATGAGCAGTTCTTC.

This clonotype was picked up a small number of times. V is TRBV21-1 and J is TRBJ2-3. TRBV21-1 is described as a pseudogene. This CDR3 is 16 amino acids long. The CDR3 DNA is TGTGCCAGCAGCTCCCTAGGTCCAGCCCGCACAGATACGCAGTATTTT. It translates to CASSSLGPARTDTQYF.

The chain combines TRBV12-5 with TRBJ1-1; D is uncertain. Deletions cut 5 bases from V and 4 bases from J, with 5 bases between. The CDR3 loop spans 11 amino acids. Germline-derived CDR1 and CDR2 are LGHNT and FRNRAP. CDR3 loop: CASGQPTEAFF. In DNA, the CDR3 is TGTGCTAGTGGTCAGCCCACTGAAGCTTTCTTT.

This chain uses TRBV12-3 or TRBV12-4 with TRBJ2-5; D is undetermined. V was trimmed by 7 bases and J by 5 bases, leaving 11 bases between them. The CDR3 runs to 12 residues. The CDR3 sequence: CASTHSKETQYF. The CDR3 nucleotides are TGTGCCAGCACTCATAGTAAGGAGACCCAGTACTTC.

This clonotype has more than one count but fewer than ten. The chain has TRBV18 and TRBJ1-2, with 7 bases aligning to TRBD1. Trimming removed 3 bases from V and 4 bases from J; junction bases left unmatched: 5. The CDR3 loop spans 14 amino acids. Looked up from germline, CDR1 is KGHSH and CDR2 is LQKENI. The CDR3 here is CASSPTTGSYGYTF. Here the CDR3 DNA reads TGTGCCAGCTCACCGACGACAGGGAGCTATGGCTACACCTTC.

The chain carries TRBV21-1 and TRBJ2-7; whether TRBD1, the table's D call, matches the DNA was not checked. TRBV21-1 is designated a pseudogene. The CDR3 covers 16 residues. CDR3 in DNA: TGTGCCAGCAGCAAAGTTGGGGGAGCCGTAGTCTACGAGCAGTACTTC. It is translated as CASSKVGGAVVYEQYF.

The rearrangement uses TRBV4-3 and TRBJ2-2; 11 nucleotides align to TRBD1. With 2 bases clipped from V and 5 bases from J, the junction kept 7 bases outside the gene matches. The CDR3 spans 17 residues. In germline, CDR1 is LGHNA, CDR2 YSLEER. CDR3 sequence (DNA): TGCGCCAGCAGCCAACAACCGGGACAGGGGGGAACCGGGGAGCTGTTTTTT. Amino acids: CASSQQPGQGGTGELFF.

This clonotype was seen a handful of times. The rearrangement uses TRBV18 and TRBJ2-7; no reliable D call. CDR3 length: 13 amino acids. V was shortened by 3 bases and J by 5 bases, with 11 bases between the two germline ends. The germline gives CDR1 KGHSH, CDR2 LQKENI. CDR3 protein: CASSPLDGDEQYF. CDR3 sequence (DNA): TGTGCCAGCTCACCCCTGGACGGTGACGAGCAGTACTTC.

The chain recombines TRBV3-1 with TRBJ2-5, with D tentatively TRBD2 (5 bases). The germline V and J ends were trimmed by 1 base and 12 bases, with 9 bases remaining between them. This CDR3 has 11 amino acids. The germline gives CDR1 LGHDT, CDR2 YNNKEL (reference sequence). This chain's CDR3 is CASSQGSEEYF. DNA of the CDR3: TGTGCCAGCAGCCAAGGCTCGGAGGAGTACTTC.

In this sample, this clonotype turned up a few times. This chain uses TRBV12-3 or TRBV12-4 with TRBJ1-4; D gene uncertain. V was pared by 2 bases and J by 7 bases, with 5 bases between. This CDR3 region has 12 residues. The CDR3 DNA is TGTGCCAGCAGTTTATTTCTTGAAAAACTGTTTTTT. Amino acid sequence: CASSLFLEKLFF.

There are a few counts of this clonotype. V and J are TRBV29-1 and TRBJ1-1; TRBD1 matches 7 bases. The CDR3 loop spans 15 amino acids. Germline trimming cut 8 bases from V and 6 bases from J; bases unmatched to any gene: 18. CDR1 is SQVTM, CDR2 ANQGSEA, per germline. The CDR3 sequence: CSFLEAGGNPPEAFF. Written as DNA, the CDR3 is TGCAGCTTCCTCGAGGCAGGGGGTAATCCGCCTGAAGCTTTCTTT.

The chain couples TRBV20-1 to TRBJ2-7; D might be TRBD1 (6 bases). This CDR3 spans 15 amino acids. Per germline, CDR1 DFQATT and CDR2 SNEGSKA (reference sequence). In DNA, the CDR3 is TGCAGTGCTGGAGAATCGGGACAAGGGGGCTACGAGCAGTACGTC. Its protein is CSAGESGQGGYEQYV.

The chain couples TRBV18 to TRBJ1-2; maybe TRBD1 (6 bases). CDR1 KGHSH and CDR2 LQKENI come from the germline V gene. The V gene lost 6 bases and the J gene lost 10 bases, with 21 bases spanning the gap. This CDR3 comprises 14 residues. For the CDR3, the DNA is TGTGCCAGCTCGCCGAGTGATCAGGGGACCTACTACACCTTC. Amino acids: CASSPSDQGTYYTF.

This chain joins TRBV6-6 and TRBJ1-5; D is ambiguous. Trimming cost V 2 bases and J 4 bases, with 12 bases left between them. CDR3 size: 15 residues. Looked up from germline, CDR1 is MNHNY and CDR2 is SVGAGI (reference sequence). The chain's CDR3 is CASSYLPSANQPQHF. CDR3 DNA sequence: TGTGCCAGCAGTTACCTTCCTTCGGCAAATCAGCCCCAGCATTTT.

This clonotype showed up just a few times. The DNA for the CDR3 is TGTGCCACCAGCGAGAACACGGGGGGCGGCTCTGGGGCCAACGTCCTGACTTTC. It yields the protein CATSENTGGGSGANVLTF. The rearrangement uses TRBV15 and TRBJ2-6; possibly TRBD2 for D (7 bases). This CDR3 region has 18 residues. The ends were cut back, 5 bases at V and 0 bases at J, with 17 bases in the middle. In germline, CDR1 is LNHNV, CDR2 YYDKDF (reference sequence).